This TCR beta chain was identified in a study of blood T cell repertoires in COVID-19. Study-wide context: Sources were T cells, B-cell-depleted T cells, or PBMCs; the material itself was cDNA or gDNA.

Self-reported history from a screening survey and questionnaire set each donor's cohort. Repertoires were generated with immunoSEQ multiplex PCR, while TCRdb's copy carries only in-frame clones and drops some. This table has about 140,000 clones, 84% appearing once. This clone was seen just once. Germline CDR1 KGHDR, CDR2 SFDVKD. The CDR3 is 13 amino acids. The V and J ends lost 9 bases and 4 bases respectively, with 13 bases between them. The sample comprised PBMCs or T cells enriched from blood (not recorded which). This TCR came from a man aged 40-49 years with acute COVID-19. The V call is TRBV24-1, the J call TRBJ2-3, with D perhaps matching TRBD2 (5 bases). In DNA form, the CDR3 reads TGTGCCACCTCGCGGGCACTGGCAGATACGCAGTATTTT. It encodes CATSRALADTQYF.